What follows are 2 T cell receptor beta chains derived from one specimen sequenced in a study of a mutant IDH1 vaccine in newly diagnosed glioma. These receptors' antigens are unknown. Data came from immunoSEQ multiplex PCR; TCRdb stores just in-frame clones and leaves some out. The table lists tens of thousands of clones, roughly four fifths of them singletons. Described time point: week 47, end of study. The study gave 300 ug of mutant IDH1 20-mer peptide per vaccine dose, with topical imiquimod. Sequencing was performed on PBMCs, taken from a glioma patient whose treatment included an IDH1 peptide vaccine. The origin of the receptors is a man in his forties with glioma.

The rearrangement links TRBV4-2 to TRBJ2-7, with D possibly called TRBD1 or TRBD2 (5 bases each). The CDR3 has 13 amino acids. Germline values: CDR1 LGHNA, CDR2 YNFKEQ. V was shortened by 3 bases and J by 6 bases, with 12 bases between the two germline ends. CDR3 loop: CASSHKRDAEQYF. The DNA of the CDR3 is TGTGCCAGCAGCCACAAACGGGACGCCGAGCAGTACTTC.

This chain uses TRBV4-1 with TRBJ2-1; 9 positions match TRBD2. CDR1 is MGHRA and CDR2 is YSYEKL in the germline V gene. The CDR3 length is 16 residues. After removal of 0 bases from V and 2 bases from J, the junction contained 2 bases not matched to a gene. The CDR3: CASSQEGGGAYNEQFF. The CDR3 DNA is TGCGCCAGCAGCCAAGAGGGCGGGGGGGCCTACAATGAGCAGTTCTTC.